Here is one T cell receptor beta chain with its context. The data were obtained in a study of blood T cell repertoires in COVID-19. Study as a whole: There were acute and convalescent COVID-19 samples, and they came from the United States, Italy and Spain.

In germline, CDR1 is MDHEN, CDR2 SYDVKM. The CDR3 has 11 residues. The V end was cut by 3 bases, the J end by 6 bases, with 5 bases between. Residents of about two dozen US areas, aged about 18 to 89 years, made up the participants. In assigning cohorts, the study relied on participant-reported clinical history. The method was immunoSEQ multiplex PCR; TCRdb's version includes in-frame clones alone and lacks a portion of them. The table records 150,000 to 200,000 clones, approximately 83% of them present only once. The chain combines TRBV28 with TRBJ1-1; D not certain. This receptor was identified in a man in his forties who had recovered from COVID-19. The specimen was PBMCs or T cells enriched from blood (not recorded which). CDR3 bases: TGTGCCAGCAGTTTCTACTCTGAAGCTTTCTTT. Translation gives CASSFYSEAFF.